This T cell receptor (beta chain) was captured in a study of blood T cell repertoires in COVID-19. Background on the study: PBMCs, B-cell-depleted T cells, or T cells provided the cDNA or gDNA that made up the material.

Recovery meant two consecutive negative NP/OP PCR tests, professional clearance, or resolved symptoms. Trimming at V came to 6 bases and at J to 6 bases, leaving 6 bases not matched to a gene. CDR1 and CDR2 (germline): LGHNA, YNFKEQ. CDR3 size: 14 residues. This clone was observed once. This table comes from immunoSEQ multiplex PCR, and its TCRdb copy is limited to in-frame clones, with some not included. Of a few hundred thousand clones listed, roughly 90% are singletons. V usage is TRBV4-2 and J usage is TRBJ2-3, with 10 bases that match TRBD2. Material for sequencing was PBMCs or T cells enriched from blood (not recorded which). This clonotype was sampled from a woman aged 40 to 50 who had recovered from COVID-19. The CDR3 region has the DNA TGTGCCAGCAGTCCCTCTAGCGGGAGCGATACGCAGTATTTT. Its protein is CASSPSSGSDTQYF.